This T cell receptor beta chain was sequenced during a study of glioma-infiltrating T cells. Findings and caveats of the study: Tissue and blood shared very few CDR3 sequences. Non-neoplastic patients had below-expected tissue-blood divergence, while all gliomas exceeded expectation.

From germline, CDR1 is MDHEN and CDR2 SYDVKM. The V and J ends lost 8 bases and 7 bases respectively, with 7 bases between them. CDR3 size: 10 residues. This clonotype was seen a handful of times. Antigen unknown. Amplification of TCR alpha and beta CDR3 regions from RNA used iRepertoire nested multiplex PCR. Input was about 85-400 ng of tissue mRNA or PBMC total RNA. TCRdb recomputed calls from the multiplex PCR reads with MiXCR, one row per CDR3 protein. The sample lists some 4,200 distinct CDR3 sequences, approximately 20% seen once, with 8.6% in the top ten. The TCR originated in a human donor with low-grade glioma or glioblastoma, undergoing nonglioma brain surgery, or in good health (not recorded which). The chain carries TRBV28 and TRBJ2-3; D is unclear. Sequencing was done on a sample of glioma tissue, nonneoplastic brain tissue, or PBMCs (not recorded which). This CDR3 reads CASRVHTQYF. Here the CDR3 DNA reads TGTGCCAGCCGCGTTCATACGCAGTATTTT.